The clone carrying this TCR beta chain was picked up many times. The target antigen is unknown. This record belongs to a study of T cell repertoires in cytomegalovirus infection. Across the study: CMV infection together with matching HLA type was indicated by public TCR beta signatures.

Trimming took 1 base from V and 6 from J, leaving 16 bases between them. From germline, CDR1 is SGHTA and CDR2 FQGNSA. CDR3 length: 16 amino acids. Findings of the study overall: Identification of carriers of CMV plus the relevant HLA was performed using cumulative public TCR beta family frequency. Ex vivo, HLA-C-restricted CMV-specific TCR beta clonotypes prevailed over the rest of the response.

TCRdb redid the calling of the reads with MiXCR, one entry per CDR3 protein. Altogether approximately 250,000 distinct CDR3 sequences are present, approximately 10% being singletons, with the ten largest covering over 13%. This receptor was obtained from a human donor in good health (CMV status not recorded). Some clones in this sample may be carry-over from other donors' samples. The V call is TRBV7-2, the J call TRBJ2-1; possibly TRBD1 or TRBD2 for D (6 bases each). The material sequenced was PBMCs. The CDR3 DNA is TGTGCCAGCAGCTTAGTACCGCAGAGGGGGGCCAATGAGCAGTTCTTC. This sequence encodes CASSLVPQRGANEQFF.